These 20 T cell receptor beta chains originate from one sample sequenced in a study of cytomegalovirus exposure and HLA in healthy donors. Both 60 Vbeta primers and 13 Jbeta primers went into the PCR. Here immunoSEQ multiplex PCR was the method, and the copy in TCRdb shows in-frame clones only, minus some. The sample contains just over 150,000 clones, 60% to 85% of which appear only once. Sample: PBMCs. Receptors originate from a woman in her thirties in good health and CMV-seronegative.

The genes are TRBV30 and TRBJ1-6, with D possibly matching TRBD1 (5 bases). The CDR3 consists of 18 residues. V lost 1 base, J lost 7 bases, and 23 bases lay in between. Germline values: CDR1 GTSNPN, CDR2 SVGIG (reference sequence). The CDR3 DNA follows: TGTGCCTGGAGTGGACTCTGGACGGGAGGTAGGGGCAATTCACCCCTCCACTTT. Translating it yields CAWSGLWTGGRGNSPLHF. The full variable domain, rest sourced from reference TRBV30 and TRBJ1-6, is SQTIHQWPATLVQPVGSPLSLECTVEGTSNPNLYWYRQAAGRGLQLLFYSVGIGQISSEVPQNLSASRPQDRQFILSSKKLLLSDSGFYLCAWSGLWTGGRGNSPLHFGNGTRLTVT.

V is TRBV19 and J is TRBJ1-1; D might be TRBD1 (5 bases). This CDR3 has 13 residues. V was pared by 3 bases and J by 6 bases, with 11 bases between. Germline lookup yields CDR1 LNHDA and CDR2 SQIVND (reference sequence). The DNA of the CDR3 is TGTGCCAGTAGTATTTACGGAGGGGCTGAAGCTTTCTTT. Translation: CASSIYGGAEAFF. The full variable domain, completed using reference TRBV19 and TRBJ1-1, is DGGITQSPKYLFRKEGQNVTLSCEQNLNHDAMYWYRQDPGQGLRLIYYSQIVNDFQKGDIAEGYSVSREKKESFPLTVTSAQKNPTAFYLCASSIYGGAEAFFGQGTRLTVV.

In its sample, this clone was seen a few times. V is TRBV13 and J is TRBJ2-2; TRBD1 agrees at 10 bases. This CDR3 has 16 residues. J gave up 3 bases and V 6 bases, and 7 bases lay outside the gene matches. Germline V CDR1 and CDR2: PRHDT, FYEKMQ (reference sequence). CDR3 nucleotide sequence: TGTGCCAGCAGTTCCCGGACAGGGGGTCACACCGGGGAGCTGTTTTTT. Its translation is CASSSRTGGHTGELFF.

The chain joins TRBV28 to TRBJ2-3; 8 bases align to TRBD1. CDR3 length: 14 amino acids. CDR1 and CDR2 from the germline V gene are MDHEN and SYDVKM. Trimming cost V 8 bases and J 4 bases; bases outside gene matches: 8. The CDR3 sequence: CASGPQQGADTQYF. CDR3 nucleotide sequence: TGTGCCAGCGGACCACAACAGGGGGCAGATACGCAGTATTTT.

This chain uses TRBV15 with TRBJ1-2; D unresolved. CDR1 is LNHNV and CDR2 is YYDKDF in the germline V gene (reference sequence). The CDR3 totals 17 residues. The V end was cut by 0 bases, the J end by 2 bases, with 16 bases between. CDR3 protein: CATSRDISSRANYGYTF. In DNA form, the CDR3 reads TGTGCCACCAGCAGAGATATTAGCTCGCGGGCGAACTATGGCTACACCTTC.

This chain links TRBV7-9 with TRBJ2-7, with TRBD1 identical over 8 bases. V lost 4 bases and J lost 5; bases outside the gene matches: 10. The CDR3 runs 15 residues. Germline CDR1 is SEHNR and CDR2 is FQNEAQ (reference sequence). CDR3 in DNA: TGTGCCAGCAGCTATCCGGGACAGGAACTTCACGAGCAGTACTTC. Protein: CASSYPGQELHEQYF. Full variable domain (remainder filled in from reference TRBV7-9 and TRBJ2-7): DTGVSQNPRHKITKRGQNVTFRCDPISEHNRLYWYRQTLGQGPEFLTYFQNEAQLEKSRLLSDRFSAERPKGSFSTLEIQRTEQGDSAMYLCASSYPGQELHEQYFGPGTRLTVT.

The chain employs TRBV29-1 and TRBJ2-7; a weak D match, TRBD2 (7 bases). Germline values: CDR1 SQVTM, CDR2 ANQGSEA. This CDR3 region has 13 residues. Trimming removed 7 bases from V and 4 bases from J, with 17 bases in between. Here the CDR3 DNA reads TGCAGCGCCGGGGGGCCGGAGGGGTACGAGCAGTACTTC. Its translation is CSAGGPEGYEQYF.

The V gene is TRBV7-8, the J gene TRBJ1-1, with a possible D match to TRBD1 (6 bases). V lost 1 base to trimming and J lost 6 bases, with 15 bases between them. CDR1 and CDR2 from the germline V gene are SGHVS and FQNEAQ. The CDR3 has 15 amino acids. For the CDR3, the DNA is TGTGCCAGCAGCTTAGGGGGAGGGGGGCCGGCTGAAGCTTTCTTT. Translation: CASSLGGGGPAEAFF.

The chain recombines TRBV30 with TRBJ1-3, with a tentative D call TRBD1 (5 bases). Trimming stripped 0 bases from V and 0 bases from J, with 15 bases between. The CDR3 length is 17 residues. Germline V gives CDR1 GTSNPN, CDR2 SVGIG (reference sequence). CDR3 sequence (DNA): TGTGCCTGGAGTGTACCAGGGCAGCTCTTCTCTGGAAACACCATATATTTT. Translated, it gives CAWSVPGQLFSGNTIYF.

This clone was observed a few times. The chain is built from TRBV4-1 and TRBJ2-7; tentative D call: TRBD2 (6 bases). Trimming removed 2 bases at V and 7 bases at J, with 15 bases between. CDR1 MGHRA and CDR2 YSYEKL come from the germline V gene. This CDR3 has 14 amino acids. The CDR3 DNA follows: TGCGCCAGCAGCCAAATAAGAGGGGCGGGGGAGCAGTACTTC. This codes for CASSQIRGAGEQYF.

This chain links TRBV6-1 with TRBJ2-6, with D uncertain. Deletions cut 4 bases from V and 0 bases from J, with 4 bases between. There are 14 residues in the CDR3. In germline, CDR1 is MNHNS, CDR2 SASEGT. For the CDR3, the DNA is TGTGCCAGCAGTGTCTACTCTGGGGCCAACGTCCTGACTTTC. Protein: CASSVYSGANVLTF.

This chain uses TRBV2 with TRBJ2-7, with 9 bases fitting TRBD2. The CDR3 runs to 17 residues. V lost 6 bases and J lost 3; bases outside the gene matches: 15. Germline CDR1 reads SNHLY; CDR2 reads FYNNEI. CDR3 DNA sequence: TGTGCCAGCAGCCGAGGGGCTAGCGGGGCTAGGAGCTACGAGCAGTACTTC. Its translation: CASSRGASGARSYEQYF.

This clone has more than one count but fewer than ten. The V and J genes are TRBV5-4 and TRBJ2-7; TRBD1 aligns across 9 bases. The CDR3 is 17 residues long. Germline assignment: CDR1 SGHNT and CDR2 YYREEE (reference sequence). V lost 1 base, J lost 2 bases, and 10 bases stayed unmatched. The CDR3 sequence is CASSLPPGQGVPYEQYF. Here the CDR3 DNA reads TGTGCCAGCAGCTTGCCCCCGGGACAGGGAGTCCCCTACGAGCAGTACTTC.

To note about this clone: Other nucleotide sequences from this sample produce the same CDR3. The rearrangement joins TRBV5-1 to TRBJ1-1; TRBD1 is a possible D gene (5 bases). V was shortened by 4 bases and J by 5 bases, with 18 bases between the two germline ends. CDR3 length: 15 residues. Germline CDR1 is SGHRS and CDR2 is YFSETQ. For the CDR3, the DNA is TGCGCCAGCAGCGGGGAGGGGACCCGCGGGACTGAAGCTTTCTTT. Translating gives CASSGEGTRGTEAFF.

V is TRBV6-1 and J is TRBJ1-2, with 8 bases that match TRBD1. CDR1 MNHNS and CDR2 SASEGT come from the germline V gene. V shed 6 bases and J 4 bases; nucleotides not matched to a gene: 4. The CDR3 has 13 amino acids. The CDR3, as DNA: TGTGCCAGCAGAGCCGGACAGGGCTATGGCTACACCTTC. Its translation is CASRAGQGYGYTF.

CDR3 DNA sequence: TGTGCCAGCAGTTACTCCATTCAAGGGGAAAATGCTAAGTACTTC. Translated: CASSYSIQGENAKYF. This chain uses TRBV6-5 with TRBJ2-7; possibly TRBD1 for D (5 bases). V lost 0 bases to trimming and J lost 11 bases, with 20 bases between them. The germline V gene encodes CDR1 MNHEY and CDR2 SVGAGI. This CDR3 is built from 15 residues.

The J gene is TRBJ2-7, the V gene TRBV6-5; TRBD1 matches at 9 bases. This CDR3 comprises 14 residues. The junction had 6 bases not matched to a gene; V was cut back by 5 bases and J by 4 bases. Germline CDR1 is MNHEY and CDR2 is SVGAGI. The CDR3 loop is CASSNSGQGYEQYF. CDR3 DNA: TGTGCCAGCAGTAATTCGGGACAGGGTTACGAGCAGTACTTC.

The chain recombines TRBV5-5 with TRBJ2-5, with D possibly TRBD1 on 6 matching bases. The assigned J gene may be wrong: the sequence end matches TRBJ2-7 better. CDR1 is SGHKS and CDR2 is YYEKEE in the germline V gene (reference sequence). This CDR3 comprises 14 residues. The CDR3 protein is CASSLTGSTYEQYF. Here the CDR3 DNA reads TGTGCCAGCAGCTTGACAGGGTCGACCTACGAGCAGTACTTC.

The chain joins TRBV7-2 to TRBJ2-1; D is unclear. This CDR3 has 15 amino acids. Germline V gives CDR1 SGHTA, CDR2 FQGNSA. Trimming left V 5 bases short and J 0 bases short, with 11 bases between. The chain's CDR3 is CASSTDISSYNEQFF. The CDR3 coding sequence is TGTGCCAGCAGCACCGACATAAGCTCCTACAATGAGCAGTTCTTC.

V usage is TRBV7-9 and J usage is TRBJ1-1; 7 nucleotides agree with TRBD1. Germline trimming cut 5 bases from V and 5 bases from J; bases unmatched to any gene: 11. This CDR3 has 15 amino acids. The germline CDR1 and CDR2 sequences are SEHNR and FQNEAQ (reference sequence). CDR3 protein: CASSQKGAGGTEAFF. Here the CDR3 DNA reads TGTGCCAGCAGCCAAAAGGGGGCAGGGGGAACTGAAGCTTTCTTT.